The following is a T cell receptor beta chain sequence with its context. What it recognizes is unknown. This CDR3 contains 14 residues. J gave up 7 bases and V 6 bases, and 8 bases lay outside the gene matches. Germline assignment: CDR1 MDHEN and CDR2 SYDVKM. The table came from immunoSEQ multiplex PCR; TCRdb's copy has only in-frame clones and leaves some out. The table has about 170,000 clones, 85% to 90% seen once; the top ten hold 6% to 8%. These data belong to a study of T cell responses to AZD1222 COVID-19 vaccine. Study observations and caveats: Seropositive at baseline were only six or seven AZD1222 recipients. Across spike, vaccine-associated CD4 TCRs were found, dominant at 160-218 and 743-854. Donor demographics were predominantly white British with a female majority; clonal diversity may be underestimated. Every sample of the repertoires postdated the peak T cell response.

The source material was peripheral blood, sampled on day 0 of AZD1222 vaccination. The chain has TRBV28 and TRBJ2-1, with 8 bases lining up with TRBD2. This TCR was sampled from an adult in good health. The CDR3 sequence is CASSQRGGRNEQFF. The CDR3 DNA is TGTGCCAGCAGCCAACGGGGGGGCCGAAATGAGCAGTTCTTC.